This T cell receptor beta chain was sequenced during a study of T-cell memory formation after mild COVID-19. 5'RACE with constant-segment primers built TCRalpha and TCRbeta cDNA libraries with UMIs. TCRdb reprocessed the 5' RACE reads with MiXCR, giving one entry per CDR3 protein. The sample yields around 140,000 distinct CDR3 sequences, around 5.8% seen once. Study-wide results and limits: Several responding clones turned up in pre-infection memory, indicating that cross-reactive memory may have taken part. Contracting clones localized mainly to CM and EM when CD4+ and mainly to EMRA when CD8+. Among clones peaking at day 37 in the second wave, SARS-CoV-2 specificity remained unconfirmed.

The germline gives CDR1 SGHKS, CDR2 YYEKEE (reference sequence). The V and J ends lost 0 bases and 3 bases, in that order; junction bases with no gene match: 4. The CDR3 covers 16 residues. This clonotype was counted between two and nine times. No antigen is known for it. The gene calls are TRBV5-5 and TRBJ1-3, with 9 bases matching TRBD1. The sequencing sample was made of PBMCs or a T cell subset sorted from them (not recorded which). This receptor was identified in an adult woman who had mild COVID-19 (a few samples of this study predate the infection). Cell type and time point are not known. The CDR3 here is CASSLAGQGRGNTIYF. The CDR3 region has the DNA TGTGCCAGCAGCTTGGCGGGACAGGGACGTGGAAACACCATATATTTT.